This TCR beta chain was documented in a study of T cells in Graves' hyperthyroidism and ophthalmopathy. Whole-study results and caveats: Stable hyperthyroidism and ophthalmopathy were separated using 13 V-J signatures.

A word on this clonotype: Its antigen is unidentified. In this CDR3 the conserved last residue, phenylalanine or tryptophan, is missing, so a read error is likely.

Germline V lookup: CDR1 SGHRS, CDR2 YFSETQ. The CDR3 is made up of 15 amino acids. Deletions cut 0 bases from V and 2 bases from J, with 12 bases between. Hyperthyroidism of Graves' type that showed no ophthalmopathy progression within 18 months was stable. Extraction of PBMCs used about 9.2 ml of fresh peripheral blood. RNA transcripts yielded amplified TCR beta CDR3 regions. HTBI primers were employed in a first-round RT-PCR of the TCR CDR3. Each CDR3 protein is one row after TCRdb ran MiXCR on the multiplex PCR reads. The sample consists of approximately 640,000 distinct CDR3 sequences, 15% to 20% of them appearing once.

The genes are TRBV5-1 and TRBJ2-7; D might be TRBD2 (6 bases). The material sequenced was blood. The origin of this receptor is a man in his forties or fifties with Graves' hyperthyroidism. CDR3 residues: CASSLEEAGPYEQYL. CDR3 bases: TGCGCCAGCAGCTTGGAGGAGGCGGGGCCCTACGAGCAGTACCTC.